This record covers a single T cell receptor beta chain. Its target is not known. Each subset's genomic DNA was shared equally among a number of immunoSEQ plates. Libraries were prepared by immunoSEQ multiplex PCR; TCRdb keeps only in-frame clonotypes and omits some of them. The repertoire consists of roughly 2.5 million clones, with around 90% occurring once and the leading ten covering about 0.13%. The sample belongs to a study of shared clonotypes between healthy human individuals. Study-wide results and limits: Incomplete sequencing of sorted subsets was indicated by rarefaction despite large depth. Relative to memory subsets, naive subsets generally showed larger estimated richness. Naive CD4 clonotypes overlapped across a handful of donors at roughly 5.1%.

CDR3 length equals 13 residues. Germline-derived CDR1 and CDR2 are SGHAT and FQNNGV. Germline trimming cut 5 bases from V and 13 bases from J; bases unmatched to any gene: 10. This chain uses TRBV11-2 with TRBJ2-1, with 8 bases fitting TRBD1. The sequenced material came from naive CD4+ T cells sorted from blood. The subset here: CD45RA+ positively selected. The sequence was collected from a man aged 18-30 years in good health. CDR3 region: CASSTGQGGRQFF. CDR3 DNA: TGTGCCAGCAGCACAGGACAGGGAGGTCGCCAGTTCTTC. The variable domain in full, with the rest retrieved from reference TRBV11-2 and TRBJ2-1, is EAGVAQSPRYKIIEKRQSVAFWCNPISGHATLYWYQQILGQGPKLLIQFQNNGVVDDSQLPKDRFSAERLKGVDSTLKIQPAKLEDSAVYLCASSTGQGGRQFFGPGTRLTVL.